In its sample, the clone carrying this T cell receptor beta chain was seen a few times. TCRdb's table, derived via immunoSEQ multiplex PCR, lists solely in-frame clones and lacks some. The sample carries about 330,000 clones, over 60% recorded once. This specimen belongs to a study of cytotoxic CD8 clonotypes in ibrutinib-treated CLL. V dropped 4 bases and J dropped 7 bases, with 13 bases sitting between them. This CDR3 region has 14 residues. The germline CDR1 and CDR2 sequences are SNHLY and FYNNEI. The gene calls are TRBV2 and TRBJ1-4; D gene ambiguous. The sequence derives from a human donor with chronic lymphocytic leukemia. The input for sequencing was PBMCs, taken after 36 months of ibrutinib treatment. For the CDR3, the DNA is TGTGCCAGCAGTGCGGCGGTTGGAGGTGAAAAACTGTTTTTT. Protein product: CASSAAVGGEKLFF.